This passage covers 8 T cell receptor beta chains from one sample sequenced in a study of T cell responses to AZD1222 COVID-19 vaccine (dated by TCRdb to about 2021). The time point label here, explained by the study, means: about 28 days (+/-7) after the second vaccine dose. The library came from the immunoSEQ multiplex PCR assay. TCRdb's version of the immuneACCESS table is confined to in-frame rearrangements and falls short of the full clone set. An unresolved V gene accounts for under half of the shortfall where checked; the remainder is of unknown origin. The sample profile shows more than 90,000 clones; around 83% of them were found once. The ten largest clonotypes hold around 17% of the sample. Sequenced material: peripheral blood, taken 28 days after the second AZD1222 dose. These receptors all come from an adult who received the AZD1222 COVID-19 vaccine.

The genes are TRBV7-6 and TRBJ1-3; D perhaps matches TRBD1 (5 bases). The ends were cut back, 9 bases at V and 0 bases at J, with 9 bases in the middle. The CDR3 totals 13 residues. The germline CDR1 and CDR2 sequences are SGHVS and FNYEAQ. The chain's CDR3 is CASFGGSGNTIYF. The CDR3 coding sequence is TGTGCCAGTTTCGGGGGCTCTGGAAACACCATATATTTT.

This rearrangement joins TRBV30 to TRBJ1-2, with TRBD1 as a possible D gene (6 bases). Trimming pared 4 bases from V and 8 bases from J, leaving 11 bases between. The germline V gene has CDR1 GTSNPN and CDR2 SVGIG (reference sequence). The CDR3 loop spans 11 amino acids. The DNA of the CDR3 is TGTGCCTGGATAGGGGGAGGAGGCTACACCTTC. This sequence encodes CAWIGGGGYTF.

V and J are TRBV6-2 or TRBV6-3 and TRBJ1-2; D uncertain. V lost 2 bases and J lost 4, with 5 bases in between. There are 12 residues in the CDR3. Germline CDR1 is MNHEY and CDR2 is SVGEGT. CDR3 nucleotides: TGTGCCAGCAGTTACAGGGTCTATGGCTACACCTTC. This gives the protein CASSYRVYGYTF.

This chain joins TRBV9 and TRBJ2-2, with a weak D call TRBD2 (6 bases). The ends were cut back, 0 bases at V and 4 bases at J, with 19 bases in the middle. CDR1 SGDLS and CDR2 YYNGEE come from the germline V gene. CDR3 length: 18 amino acids. In DNA form, the CDR3 reads TGTGCCAGCAGCGTAGCGGGGAGTCCCAAGGAGGGCACCGGGGAGCTGTTTTTT. It specifies CASSVAGSPKEGTGELFF.

The chain carries TRBV18 and TRBJ2-1; 12 bases map to TRBD2. CDR3 length equals 15 residues. CDR1 and CDR2 (germline): KGHSH, LQKENI. V was pared by 2 bases and J by 6 bases, with 2 bases of the junction left unmatched. DNA of the CDR3: TGTGCCAGCTCACCAGGACTAGCGGGGATCAATGAGCAGTTCTTC. It translates to CASSPGLAGINEQFF.

The chain uses TRBV2 and TRBJ1-2; D not resolved. This CDR3 is built from 14 residues. The V and J ends lost 4 bases and 6 bases respectively, with 15 bases between them. Germline V CDR1 and CDR2: SNHLY, FYNNEI. CDR3 sequence: CASSVISRTDGYTF. As DNA, the CDR3 is TGTGCCAGCAGTGTAATCTCCCGAACGGATGGCTACACCTTC.

This rearrangement joins TRBV7-9 to TRBJ1-6; the D gene is possibly TRBD1 (5 bases). The CDR3 sequence is 15 residues long. CDR1 SEHNR and CDR2 FQNEAQ come from the germline V gene (reference sequence). V was shortened by 2 bases and J by 6 bases, with 11 bases between the two germline ends. This CDR3 is CASSLFGGINSPLHF. The CDR3, as DNA: TGTGCCAGCAGCTTATTTGGGGGGATTAATTCACCCCTCCACTTT. The entire variable domain, with the rest obtained from reference TRBV7-9 and TRBJ1-6, is as follows: DTGVSQNPRHKITKRGQNVTFRCDPISEHNRLYWYRQTLGQGPEFLTYFQNEAQLEKSRLLSDRFSAERPKGSFSTLEIQRTEQGDSAMYLCASSLFGGINSPLHFGNGTRLTVT.

The chain has TRBV7-9 and TRBJ2-3; D is uncertain. V shed 5 bases and J shed 2 bases, with 8 bases lying between them. The germline gives CDR1 SEHNR, CDR2 FQNEAQ (reference sequence). This CDR3 comprises 13 residues. CDR3 amino acids: CASSRSYTDTQYF. In nucleotides, the CDR3 is TGTGCCAGCAGCCGATCCTACACAGATACGCAGTATTTT. The variable domain in full, completed from reference TRBV7-9 and TRBJ2-3, reads DTGVSQNPRHKITKRGQNVTFRCDPISEHNRLYWYRQTLGQGPEFLTYFQNEAQLEKSRLLSDRFSAERPKGSFSTLEIQRTEQGDSAMYLCASSRSYTDTQYFGPGTRLTVL.